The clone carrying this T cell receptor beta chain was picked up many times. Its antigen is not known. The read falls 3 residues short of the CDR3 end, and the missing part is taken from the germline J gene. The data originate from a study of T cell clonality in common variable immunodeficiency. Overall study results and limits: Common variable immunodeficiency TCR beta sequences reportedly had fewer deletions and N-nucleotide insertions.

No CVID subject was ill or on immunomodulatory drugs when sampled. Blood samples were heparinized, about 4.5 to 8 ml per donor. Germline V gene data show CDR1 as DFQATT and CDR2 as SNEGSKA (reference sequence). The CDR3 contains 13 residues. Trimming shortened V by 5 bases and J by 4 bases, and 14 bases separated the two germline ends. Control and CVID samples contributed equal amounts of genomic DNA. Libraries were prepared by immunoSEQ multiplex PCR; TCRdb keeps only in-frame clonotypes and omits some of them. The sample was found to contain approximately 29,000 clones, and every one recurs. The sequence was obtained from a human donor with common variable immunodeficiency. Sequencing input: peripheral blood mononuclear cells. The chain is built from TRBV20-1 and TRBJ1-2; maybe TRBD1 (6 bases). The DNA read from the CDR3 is TGCAGTGCTCCCCCTACAGGGAGCTATGGC. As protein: CSAPPTGSYG. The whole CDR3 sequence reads CSAPPTGSYGYTF.